The source of this T cell receptor (beta chain) is a study of memory CD4+ T cells and cytomegalovirus serostatus. Study outcomes and limitations: Median bootstrapped AUC for CMV status was approximately 0.95 originally, around 0.91 US-trained. Each of some 67 CMV-associated TCRbeta sequences occurred in one to five individuals.

Single viable CD3+CD4+CD8-CD45RO+ cells were sorted as the memory CD4+ T cells. CD4+ T cells were isolated by positive magnetic selection. About this clone: Its antigen remains unidentified.

The data were produced by immunoSEQ multiplex PCR, yet TCRdb's version contains in-frame clones alone and is incomplete. There are some 29,000 clones in the sample; approximately 76% occur only once, and 0.5% to 0.8% lies in the top ten. The length of the CDR3 is 15 residues. The junction had 3 bases not matched to a gene; V was cut back by 3 bases and J by 1 base. The germline V gene encodes CDR1 SGHTA and CDR2 FQGNSA. Specimen: memory CD4+ T cells from blood. V usage is TRBV7-2 and J usage is TRBJ2-5; 9 bases line up with TRBD2. The clonotype comes from an adult in good health and CMV-seronegative. Some clones in this sample may be carry-over from other donors' samples. The CDR3 nucleotides are TGTGCCAGCAGCTTCCAGCGGGGGGTCCAAGAGACCCAGTACTTC. Translated: CASSFQRGVQETQYF. Full variable domain (outside the CDR3, taken from reference TRBV7-2 and TRBJ2-5): GAGVSQSPSNKVTEKGKDVELRCDPISGHTALYWYRQSLGQGLEFLIYFQGNSAPDKSGLPSDRFSAERTGGSVSTLTIQRTQQEDSAVYLCASSFQRGVQETQYFGPGTRLLVL.